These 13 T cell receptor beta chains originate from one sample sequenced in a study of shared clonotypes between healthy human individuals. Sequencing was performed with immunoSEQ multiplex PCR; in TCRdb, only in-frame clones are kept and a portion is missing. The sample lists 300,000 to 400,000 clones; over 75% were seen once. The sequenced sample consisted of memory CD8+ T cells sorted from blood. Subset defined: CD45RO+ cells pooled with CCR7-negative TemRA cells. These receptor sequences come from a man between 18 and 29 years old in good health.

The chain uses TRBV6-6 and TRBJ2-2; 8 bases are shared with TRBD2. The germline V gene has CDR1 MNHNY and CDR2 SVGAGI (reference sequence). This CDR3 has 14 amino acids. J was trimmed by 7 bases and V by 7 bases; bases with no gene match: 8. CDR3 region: CASNKGTRIGELFF. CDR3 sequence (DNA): TGTGCCAGCAACAAAGGGACTAGGATCGGGGAGCTGTTTTTT.

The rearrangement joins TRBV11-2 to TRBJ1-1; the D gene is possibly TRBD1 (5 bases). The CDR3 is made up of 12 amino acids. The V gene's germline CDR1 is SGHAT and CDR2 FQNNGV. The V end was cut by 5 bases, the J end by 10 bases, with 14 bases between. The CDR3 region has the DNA TGTGCCAGCAGCGCAATGGGGGTGGGAGCTTTCTTT. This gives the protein CASSAMGVGAFF.

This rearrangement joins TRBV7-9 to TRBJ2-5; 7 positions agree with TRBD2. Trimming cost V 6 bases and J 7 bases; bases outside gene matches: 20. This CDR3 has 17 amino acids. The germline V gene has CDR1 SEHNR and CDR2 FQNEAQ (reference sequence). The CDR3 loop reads CASRGTSALEKTRTQYF. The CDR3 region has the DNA TGTGCCAGCAGGGGAACTAGCGCGCTAGAAAAGACCAGGACCCAGTACTTC.

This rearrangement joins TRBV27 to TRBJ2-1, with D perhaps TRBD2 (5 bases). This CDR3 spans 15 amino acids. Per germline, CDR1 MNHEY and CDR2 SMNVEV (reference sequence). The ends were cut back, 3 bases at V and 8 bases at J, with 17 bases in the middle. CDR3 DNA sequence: TGTGCCAGCAGTTTCTTGGGCCCGGGGAGTGATGAGCAGTTCTTC. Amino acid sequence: CASSFLGPGSDEQFF.

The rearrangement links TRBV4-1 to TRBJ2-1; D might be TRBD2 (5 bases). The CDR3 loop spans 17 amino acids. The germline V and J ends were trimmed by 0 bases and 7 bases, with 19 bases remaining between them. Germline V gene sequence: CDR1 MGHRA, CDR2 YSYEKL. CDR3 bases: TGCGCCAGCAGCCAAGAGTACTGGGTACTAGGGTCGAATGAGCAGTTCTTC. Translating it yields CASSQEYWVLGSNEQFF.

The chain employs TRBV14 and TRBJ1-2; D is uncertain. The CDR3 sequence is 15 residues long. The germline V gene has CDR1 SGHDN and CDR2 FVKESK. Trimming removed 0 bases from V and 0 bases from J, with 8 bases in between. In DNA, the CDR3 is TGTGCCAGCAGCCAAGAAATGGACCCTAACTATGGCTACACCTTC. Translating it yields CASSQEMDPNYGYTF. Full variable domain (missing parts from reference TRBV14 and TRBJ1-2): EAGVTQFPSHSVIEKGQTVTLRCDPISGHDNLYWYRRVMGKEIKFLLHFVKESKQDESGMPNNRFLAERTGGTYSTLKVQPAELEDSGVYFCASSQEMDPNYGYTFGSGTRLTVV.

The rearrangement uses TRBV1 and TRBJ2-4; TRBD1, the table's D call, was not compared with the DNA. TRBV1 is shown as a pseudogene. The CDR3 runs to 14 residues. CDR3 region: CTSSQGLLQGHQYF. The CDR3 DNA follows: TGCACCAGCAGCCAAGGTTTATTACAGGGTCATCAGTACTTC.

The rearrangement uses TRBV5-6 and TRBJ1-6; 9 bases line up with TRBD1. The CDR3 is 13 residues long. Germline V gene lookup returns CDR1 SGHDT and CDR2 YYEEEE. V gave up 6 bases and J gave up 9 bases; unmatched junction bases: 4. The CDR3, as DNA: TGTGCCAGCACCACAGGGGGCGGTTCACCCCTCCACTTT. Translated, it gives CASTTGGGSPLHF.

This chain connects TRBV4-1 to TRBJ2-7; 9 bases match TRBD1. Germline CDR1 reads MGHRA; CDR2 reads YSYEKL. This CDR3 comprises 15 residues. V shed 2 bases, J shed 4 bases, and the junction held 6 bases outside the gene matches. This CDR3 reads CASSQQDRGSYEQYF. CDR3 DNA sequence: TGCGCCAGCAGCCAACAGGACAGGGGCTCTTACGAGCAGTACTTC.

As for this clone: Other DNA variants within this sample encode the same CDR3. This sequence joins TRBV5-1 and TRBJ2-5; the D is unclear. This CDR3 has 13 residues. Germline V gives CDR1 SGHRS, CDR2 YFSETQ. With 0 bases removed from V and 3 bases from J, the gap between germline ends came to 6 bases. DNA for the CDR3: TGCGCCAGCAGCTTGGATCCCGAAGAGACCCAGTACTTC. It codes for CASSLDPEETQYF.

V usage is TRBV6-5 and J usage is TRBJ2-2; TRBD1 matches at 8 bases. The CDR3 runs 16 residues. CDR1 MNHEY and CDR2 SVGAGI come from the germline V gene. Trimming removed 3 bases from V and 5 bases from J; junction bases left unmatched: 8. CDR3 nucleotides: TGTGCCAGCAGTTATATGCAGGGGGCCGTTACCGGGGAGCTGTTTTTT. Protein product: CASSYMQGAVTGELFF.

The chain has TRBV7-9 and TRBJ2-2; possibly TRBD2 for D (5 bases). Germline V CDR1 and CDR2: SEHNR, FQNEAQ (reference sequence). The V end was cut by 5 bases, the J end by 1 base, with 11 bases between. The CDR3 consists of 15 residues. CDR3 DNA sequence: TGTGCCAGCAGCGTGAGGGCGGTGAACACCGGGGAGCTGTTTTTT. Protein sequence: CASSVRAVNTGELFF.

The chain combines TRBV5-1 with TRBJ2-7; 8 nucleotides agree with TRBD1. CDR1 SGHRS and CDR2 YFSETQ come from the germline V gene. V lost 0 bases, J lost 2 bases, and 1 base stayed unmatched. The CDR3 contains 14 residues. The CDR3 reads CASSLGGQAYEQYF. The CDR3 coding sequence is TGCGCCAGCAGCTTGGGGGGACAGGCCTACGAGCAGTACTTC.